The 10 T cell receptor beta chains below come from one sample, sequenced in a study of monozygotic twins with inflammatory bowel disease. TCRdb re-called the 5' RACE reads and catalogs CDR3 proteins one per entry, DNA excluded. The sample has about 330,000 distinct CDR3 sequences, and its top ten clones hold around 2%. Specimen: blood. The source is a human donor with ulcerative colitis or Crohn's disease, or a healthy co-twin of an affected twin (not recorded which).

The chain joins TRBV18 to TRBJ1-3; TCRdb's assignment of TRBD1 cannot be checked, as there is no DNA. The germline gives CDR1 KGHSH, CDR2 LQKENI. The CDR3 is 16 amino acids. Here the CDR3 reads CASSLRGQELGNTIYF.

The V call is TRBV9, the J call TRBJ2-3. This CDR3 comprises 14 residues. Germline V lookup: CDR1 SGDLS, CDR2 YYNGEE. CDR3 residues: CASSVAASTDTQYF.

CDR3: CASSYSSKLTDTQYF. V is TRBV6-5 and J is TRBJ2-3. The CDR3 length is 15 residues. Germline V gene data show CDR1 as MNHEY and CDR2 as SVGAGI.

The CDR3 is CASNPWRQEKLFF. The chain recombines TRBV6-1 with TRBJ1-4; TCRdb designates TRBD1, a call that cannot be tested without DNA. In germline, CDR1 is MNHNS, CDR2 SASEGT. The CDR3 is 13 residues long.

This sequence joins TRBV27 and TRBJ2-3; TCRdb picks TRBD2, but there is no DNA to check that call. Germline V CDR1 and CDR2: MNHEY, SMNVEV (reference sequence). This CDR3 is 18 amino acids long. CDR3 sequence: CASSLSTVRGPPLDTQYF.

The chain joins TRBV20-1 to TRBJ2-3. The length of the CDR3 is 15 residues. From germline, CDR1 is DFQATT and CDR2 SNEGSKA (reference sequence). This CDR3 is CSAASFGVYTDTQYF.

The V call is TRBV2, the J call TRBJ1-5; TCRdb's D call of TRBD1 is untestable without DNA. The CDR3 has 16 amino acids. Germline loops: CDR1 SNHLY, CDR2 FYNNEI. CDR3 amino acids: CASSDRLGQPNQPQHF.

This sequence joins TRBV20-1 and TRBJ2-1; no DNA is available, so the TRBD2 call from TCRdb remains unchecked. Germline V CDR1 and CDR2: DFQATT, SNEGSKA (reference sequence). The CDR3 has 12 residues. CDR3: CSAASGFNEQFF.

The chain carries TRBV7-3 and TRBJ2-2; TCRdb's D call, TRBD2, is unchecked because there is no DNA. The CDR3 runs 17 residues. Germline assignment: CDR1 SGHTA and CDR2 FQGTGA. CDR3 in amino acids: CASSYSSTSGVTGELFF.

This rearrangement joins TRBV14 to TRBJ2-2; TCRdb gives TRBD1 as the D gene, but with no DNA this cannot be confirmed. The CDR3 has 13 residues. The germline gives CDR1 SGHDN, CDR2 FVKESK. CDR3 region: CASSAAPGGELFF.